Shown below are 28 T cell receptor beta chains from a single sample sequenced in a study of blood T cell repertoires in COVID-19. Repertoires were generated with immunoSEQ multiplex PCR, while TCRdb's copy carries only in-frame clones and drops some. The repertoire includes approximately 210,000 clones, about 90% of them detected once, and 1.9% sits in the top ten. The material sequenced was peripheral blood. These receptors were collected from a man aged 35-49 years with active or convalescent COVID-19.

This clone was counted a single time. The gene calls are TRBV29-1 and TRBJ1-2, with D possibly matching TRBD1 (6 bases). Germline V gene lookup returns CDR1 SQVTM and CDR2 ANQGSEA. Trimming took off 6 bases at V and 0 bases at J, with 20 bases between the two ends. The CDR3 covers 16 residues. The CDR3, as DNA: TGCAGCGTCCAAGCCCCTTTCCGACAGGCTAACTATGGCTACACCTTC. It encodes CSVQAPFRQANYGYTF.

The chain employs TRBV18 and TRBJ1-1, with unresolved D. With 2 bases removed from V and 2 bases from J, the gap between germline ends came to 12 bases. The germline V gene has CDR1 KGHSH and CDR2 LQKENI. This CDR3 has 15 residues. The CDR3 nucleotides read TGTGCCAGCTCACCATCCTCCCAGTCTAACACTGAAGCTTTCTTT. Its translation: CASSPSSQSNTEAFF.

This chain joins TRBV5-5 and TRBJ1-5, with 7 bases fitting TRBD1. The CDR3 runs to 18 residues. V was clipped by 3 bases and J by 6 bases; unmatched bases: 18. CDR1 and CDR2 from the germline V gene are SGHKS and YYEKEE (reference sequence). The CDR3 DNA follows: TGTGCCAGCAGCTACTCCGACAGGGCCCGCGCGGTGGGTCAGCCCCAGCATTTT. This translates into CASSYSDRARAVGQPQHF.

V is TRBV9 and J is TRBJ2-1, with 7 bases lining up with TRBD2. V dropped 1 base and J dropped 0; count of bases not matched to a gene: 1. Germline lookup yields CDR1 SGDLS and CDR2 YYNGEE. The CDR3 has 15 amino acids. CDR3 amino acids: CASSVSGISYNEQFF. CDR3 nucleotide sequence: TGTGCCAGCAGCGTAAGCGGGATCTCCTACAATGAGCAGTTCTTC.

The chain links TRBV19 to TRBJ1-5; D is undetermined. V lost 8 bases to trimming and J lost 9 bases, with 20 bases between them. CDR3 length: 14 amino acids. Germline V gene data show CDR1 as LNHDA and CDR2 as SQIVND (reference sequence). CDR3 region: CASALTGGSRPQHF. DNA of the CDR3: TGTGCCAGTGCCTTGACGGGAGGTTCGAGGCCCCAGCATTTT.

The chain links TRBV7-9 to TRBJ2-3; 7 nucleotides align to TRBD2. The germline V gene has CDR1 SEHNR and CDR2 FQNEAQ (reference sequence). J was trimmed by 3 bases and V by 5 bases; bases with no gene match: 11. The CDR3 has 16 amino acids. The CDR3 DNA reads TGTGCCAGCAGCCCCGGGGAGGGACCAGCTACAGATACGCAGTATTTT. It specifies CASSPGEGPATDTQYF.

The chain recombines TRBV10-3 with TRBJ1-1; possible D gene TRBD1, 6 bases. The length of the CDR3 is 13 residues. Germline V lookup: CDR1 ENHRY, CDR2 SYGVKD. The ends were cut back, 6 bases at V and 1 base at J, with 9 bases in the middle. The CDR3 protein is CAIRLTGNTEAFF. CDR3 nucleotide sequence: TGTGCCATCAGACTGACAGGGAACACTGAAGCTTTCTTT.

The chain is built from TRBV6-6 and TRBJ1-5; D is undetermined. The germline V gene encodes CDR1 MNHNY and CDR2 SVGAGI (reference sequence). CDR3 length equals 15 residues. V was trimmed by 2 bases and J by 0 bases, leaving 8 bases between them. CDR3 region: CASSYAEYSNQPQHF. Here the CDR3 DNA reads TGTGCCAGCAGTTACGCAGAATATAGCAATCAGCCCCAGCATTTT.

This clone was recorded only once. V usage is TRBV2 and J usage is TRBJ2-1; 10 bases map to TRBD1. The CDR3 consists of 15 residues. Germline CDR1 SNHLY, CDR2 FYNNEI. The ends lost 4 bases at V and 4 bases at J; junction bases unmatched: 4. CDR3: CASSATGGGYNEQFF. Written as DNA, the CDR3 is TGTGCCAGCAGTGCGACAGGGGGCGGTTACAATGAGCAGTTCTTC.

The V and J genes are TRBV6-5 and TRBJ2-7; TRBD2 matches at 12 bases. The CDR3 spans 14 residues. Germline V gene data show CDR1 as MNHEY and CDR2 as SVGAGI. The trim removed 7 bases at V and 8 bases at J, leaving 9 bases unmatched. For the CDR3, the DNA is TGTGCCAGCAACCCGACTAGCGGGAGCGGAAAGCAGTACTTC. This gives the protein CASNPTSGSGKQYF.

The chain is built from TRBV28 and TRBJ1-1; possible D gene TRBD1, 5 bases. The CDR3 has 16 amino acids. V lost 2 bases and J 0 bases, leaving 13 bases between the germline ends. Germline V gene sequence: CDR1 MDHEN, CDR2 SYDVKM. CDR3 DNA sequence: TGTGCCAGCAGTTTAACAGGAACCTCCATGAACACTGAAGCTTTCTTT. This codes for CASSLTGTSMNTEAFF. Combining the CDR3 with reference TRBV28 and TRBJ1-1 gives the whole variable domain DVKVTQSSRYLVKRTGEKVFLECVQDMDHENMFWYRQDPGLGLRLIYFSYDVKMKEKGDIPEGYSVSREKKERFSLILESASTNQTSMYLCASSLTGTSMNTEAFFGQGTRLTVV.

This sequence joins TRBV11-2 and TRBJ2-3, with D perhaps matching TRBD2 (5 bases). From germline, CDR1 is SGHAT and CDR2 FQNNGV. The CDR3 spans 16 residues. V was trimmed by 7 bases and J by 0 bases, leaving 17 bases between them. The CDR3 DNA reads TGTGCCAGCACGCGACAAAGCGGTAAGAGCACAGATACGCAGTATTTT. Residues: CASTRQSGKSTDTQYF.

The gene calls are TRBV2 and TRBJ1-1; the D gene is possibly TRBD1 (6 bases). The CDR3 runs to 12 residues. CDR1 is SNHLY and CDR2 is FYNNEI in the germline V gene. This CDR3 reads CAAAGDFTEAFF. CDR3 nucleotide sequence: TGTGCTGCGGCAGGGGATTTCACTGAAGCTTTCTTT.

The chain links TRBV27 to TRBJ2-2; D unresolved. In germline, CDR1 is MNHEY, CDR2 SMNVEV (reference sequence). The CDR3 has 12 residues. V was shortened by 3 bases and J by 6 bases, with 5 bases between the two germline ends. CDR3 loop: CASSFLAGELFF. CDR3 bases: TGTGCCAGCAGTTTTCTAGCCGGGGAGCTGTTTTTT.

This clone was seen only a few times. The rearrangement links TRBV11-3 to TRBJ1-2; perhaps TRBD1 as D (6 bases). Trimming removed 0 bases from V and 4 bases from J, with 6 bases in between. CDR1 and CDR2 (germline): SGHNT, YENEEA. The CDR3 spans 13 residues. The CDR3 loop is CASSLEGGYGYTF. CDR3 coding DNA: TGTGCCAGCAGCTTAGAAGGGGGCTATGGCTACACCTTC.

This chain joins TRBV19 and TRBJ1-1, with D hard to call. Germline lookup yields CDR1 LNHDA and CDR2 SQIVND (reference sequence). The ends were cut back, 3 bases at V and 8 bases at J, with 10 bases in the middle. The CDR3 sequence is 12 residues long. In DNA, the CDR3 is TGTGCCAGTAGTATGTCCGTCAGGGAAGCTTTCTTT. This translates into CASSMSVREAFF. Complete variable domain (other parts from reference TRBV19 and TRBJ1-1): DGGITQSPKYLFRKEGQNVTLSCEQNLNHDAMYWYRQDPGQGLRLIYYSQIVNDFQKGDIAEGYSVSREKKESFPLTVTSAQKNPTAFYLCASSMSVREAFFGQGTRLTVV.

CDR3 in DNA: TGCGCCAGCAGCCCTAGTGGACAGGGAGAGACCCAGTACTTC. It yields the protein CASSPSGQGETQYF. The chain uses TRBV4-1 and TRBJ2-5; TRBD1 matches 8 bases. Germline values: CDR1 MGHRA, CDR2 YSYEKL. The CDR3 contains 14 residues. Germline trimming cut 4 bases from V and 4 bases from J; bases unmatched to any gene: 5.

The chain recombines TRBV28 with TRBJ2-7; D might be TRBD2 (6 bases). Trimming took off 2 bases at V and 3 bases at J, with 11 bases between the two ends. CDR3 length: 14 amino acids. Germline assignment: CDR1 MDHEN and CDR2 SYDVKM. The chain's CDR3 is CASSLRESIYEQYF. The CDR3 nucleotides are TGTGCCAGCAGTTTACGGGAGTCTATCTACGAGCAGTACTTC.

The rearrangement links TRBV11-2 to TRBJ1-2, with D perhaps matching TRBD1 (5 bases). The CDR3 has 17 residues. Germline V CDR1 and CDR2: SGHAT, FQNNGV. The V gene lost 3 bases and the J gene lost 2 bases, with 19 bases spanning the gap. The CDR3 DNA reads as TGTGCCAGCAGCTTTCCGCCAGGGCTCCTTCCCAACTATGGCTACACCTTC. Its translation is CASSFPPGLLPNYGYTF.

The V gene is TRBV9, the J gene TRBJ1-6, with a tentative D call TRBD1 (5 bases). The CDR3 extends over 14 amino acids. Trimming stripped 2 bases from V and 8 bases from J, with 11 bases between. Germline V gene lookup returns CDR1 SGDLS and CDR2 YYNGEE. CDR3 sequence: CASSVGRGDSPLHF. In DNA, the CDR3 is TGTGCCAGCAGCGTGGGTAGGGGCGATTCACCCCTCCACTTT.

The chain uses TRBV3-1 (or the pseudogene TRBV3-2) and TRBJ1-6, with no clear D. The CDR3 length is 15 residues. The V and J ends lost 0 bases and 7 bases respectively, with 10 bases between them. CDR1 and CDR2 (germline): LGHDT, YNNKEL (reference sequence). CDR3 region: CASSQDSGYNSPLHF. The CDR3, as DNA: TGTGCCAGCAGCCAAGATTCGGGGTACAATTCACCCCTCCACTTT.

In this sample, this clone turned up once. Other DNA sequences in this sample translate to the same CDR3. The chain uses TRBV28 and TRBJ1-2; D unclear. Germline V lookup: CDR1 MDHEN, CDR2 SYDVKM. The germline V and J ends were trimmed by 2 bases and 5 bases, with 6 bases remaining between them. This CDR3 has 12 amino acids. The CDR3 reads CASSLTGYGYTF. CDR3 in DNA: TGTGCCAGCAGTTTAACGGGGTATGGCTACACCTTC.

The sample holds a few counts of this clone. The chain has TRBV28 and TRBJ2-7; 10 nucleotides line up with TRBD1. CDR3 length: 15 residues. The junction had 7 bases not matched to a gene; V was cut back by 6 bases and J by 2 bases. The germline V gene has CDR1 MDHEN and CDR2 SYDVKM. CDR3 DNA: TGTGCCAGCAGCCGGGGACAGGGGAGTCCCTACGAGCAGTACTTC. Amino acids: CASSRGQGSPYEQYF.

CDR3 in amino acids: CASSLPRRVDQNTEAFF. The CDR3 region has the DNA TGCGCCAGCAGCTTGCCCCGCAGGGTGGATCAGAACACTGAAGCTTTCTTT. The gene calls are TRBV5-1 and TRBJ1-1; perhaps TRBD1 as D (5 bases). V gave up 1 base and J gave up 1 base, with 17 bases separating them. The CDR3 has 17 residues. Germline CDR1 is SGHRS and CDR2 is YFSETQ. Full variable domain (outside the CDR3, taken from reference TRBV5-1 and TRBJ1-1): KAGVTQTPRYLIKTRGQQVTLSCSPISGHRSVSWYQQTPGQGLQFLFEYFSETQRNKGNFPGRFSGRQFSNSRSEMNVSTLELGDSALYLCASSLPRRVDQNTEAFFGQGTRLTVV.

The chain couples TRBV30 to TRBJ2-7, with 8 bases matching TRBD2. The CDR3 sequence is 14 residues long. CDR1 is GTSNPN, CDR2 SVGIG, per germline (reference sequence). Trimming took 2 bases from V and 5 from J; bases not matched to a gene: 8. For the CDR3, the DNA is TGTGCCTGGAGTCCCGGGGGGGGGCTCCACGAGCAGTACTTC. This translates into CAWSPGGGLHEQYF. Filled out from reference TRBV30 and TRBJ2-7, the complete variable domain reads SQTIHQWPATLVQPVGSPLSLECTVEGTSNPNLYWYRQAAGRGLQLLFYSVGIGQISSEVPQNLSASRPQDRQFILSSKKLLLSDSGFYLCAWSPGGGLHEQYFGPGTRLTVT.

This clone was seen once. V is TRBV19 and J is TRBJ2-1; TRBD2 is a possible D gene (6 bases). The V end lost 0 bases, the J end lost 2 bases, and 11 bases lay between the germline ends. The CDR3 covers 16 residues. Germline loops: CDR1 LNHDA, CDR2 SQIVND (reference sequence). CDR3 sequence reads: CASSIEGGVTYNEQFF. The CDR3 DNA is TGTGCCAGTAGTATAGAGGGGGGAGTAACCTACAATGAGCAGTTCTTC.

The chain has TRBV25-1 and TRBJ1-2; D gene uncertain. This CDR3 is 14 amino acids long. Germline CDR1 reads MGHDK; CDR2 reads SYGVNS. Trimming removed 6 bases from V and 4 bases from J, with 15 bases in between. The CDR3 here is CASREDVAGYGYTF. CDR3 DNA sequence: TGTGCCAGCAGGGAAGATGTGGCGGGCTATGGCTACACCTTC.

This clone was counted only a few times. The chain uses TRBV25-1 and TRBJ1-4, with 10 bases that match TRBD1. The V gene's germline CDR1 is MGHDK and CDR2 SYGVNS. The V and J ends lost 6 bases and 8 bases, in that order; junction bases with no gene match: 0. This CDR3 is built from 12 residues. The CDR3 sequence: CASRDRGEKLFF. The CDR3 DNA is TGTGCCAGCAGGGACAGGGGGGAAAAACTGTTTTTT.